These 9 T cell receptor beta chains were all obtained from the same sample, sequenced in a study of cytomegalovirus exposure and HLA in healthy donors. In the PCR, 60 Vbeta and 13 Jbeta primers were used. Using immunoSEQ multiplex PCR, the repertoire was profiled, and TCRdb retains in-frame clones only, with some absent. The sample includes over 150,000 clones, around 75% of them seen just once. The sequencing input was PBMCs. These receptors all come from a male donor in good health and CMV-seronegative.

This clone was detected only once. The V gene is TRBV19, the J gene TRBJ1-5, with D possibly being TRBD1 (5 bases). CDR1 LNHDA and CDR2 SQIVND come from the germline V gene (reference sequence). The CDR3 length is 17 residues. V lost 5 bases and J lost 4, with 21 bases in between. The CDR3 nucleotides are TGTGCCAGTAGTGGGCCCGGTCGGGGGGGTGGGAATCAGCCCCAGCATTTT. Protein product: CASSGPGRGGGNQPQHF.

This sequence joins TRBV18 and TRBJ1-1; 11 positions match TRBD1. J was trimmed by 11 bases and V by 1 base; bases with no gene match: 9. The CDR3 runs 15 residues. Germline V lookup: CDR1 KGHSH, CDR2 LQKENI. The CDR3 coding sequence is TGTGCCAGCTCACCACGGGGACAGGGGGTATATGTGGCTTTCTTT. It codes for CASSPRGQGVYVAFF.

Only one count was recorded for this clone. V and J are TRBV18 and TRBJ1-4, with a possible D match to TRBD1 (5 bases). This CDR3 has 12 residues. Deletions cut 4 bases from V and 8 bases from J, with 8 bases between. Germline loops: CDR1 KGHSH, CDR2 LQKENI. CDR3 coding DNA: TGTGCCAGCTCACGGGGGGACGAAAAACTGTTTTTT. Translated: CASSRGDEKLFF.

CDR3 DNA sequence: TGTGCCAGCAGCCCCCAGGGGAGCTATGGCTACACCTTC. Amino acids: CASSPQGSYGYTF. This sequence joins TRBV5-4 and TRBJ1-2; a weak D match, TRBD1 (6 bases). Germline lookup yields CDR1 SGHNT and CDR2 YYREEE (reference sequence). CDR3 length: 13 amino acids. Trimming took 4 bases from V and 4 from J, leaving 11 bases between them.

The J gene is TRBJ1-1, the V gene TRBV28; D is unresolved. The CDR3 extends over 15 amino acids. Germline assignment: CDR1 MDHEN and CDR2 SYDVKM. The ends were cut back, 3 bases at V and 1 base at J, with 12 bases in the middle. CDR3 sequence (DNA): TGTGCCAGCAGTTTTAGCCGGGAGGGGAACACTGAAGCTTTCTTT. This gives the protein CASSFSREGNTEAFF.

A few counts support this clone. This chain links TRBV30 with TRBJ2-4, with D possibly being TRBD1 (7 bases). The CDR3 length is 10 residues. V dropped 8 bases and J dropped 11 bases, with 13 bases sitting between them. Germline V gene data show CDR1 as GTSNPN and CDR2 as SVGIG (reference sequence). CDR3 protein: CAGGDRLQYF. CDR3 sequence (DNA): TGTGCCGGCGGGGACAGACTTCAGTACTTC.

This chain links TRBV6-5 with TRBJ2-7, with D unresolved. The CDR3 spans 14 residues. The V and J ends lost 7 bases and 2 bases respectively, with 15 bases between them. Germline V lookup: CDR1 MNHEY, CDR2 SVGAGI. CDR3 sequence reads: CASKIEQLTYEQYF. The CDR3 bases are TGTGCCAGCAAGATTGAACAGCTCACCTACGAGCAGTACTTC.

The chain has TRBV6-6 and TRBJ1-1; a possible D gene is TRBD1 (6 bases). There are 13 residues in the CDR3. Germline loops: CDR1 MNHNY, CDR2 SVGAGI (reference sequence). V lost 5 bases and J lost 4, with 11 bases in between. CDR3 sequence: CASSPPGVTEAFF. The DNA for the CDR3 is TGTGCCAGCAGTCCCCCAGGGGTCACTGAAGCTTTCTTT.

The genes are TRBV28 and TRBJ1-3; D gene uncertain. With 5 bases removed from V and 2 bases from J, the gap between germline ends came to 16 bases. From germline, CDR1 is MDHEN and CDR2 SYDVKM. The CDR3 has 16 amino acids. For the CDR3, the DNA is TGTGCCAGCAGTCCGGGAGGGTTCATGGCTGGAAACACCATATATTTT. Amino acid sequence: CASSPGGFMAGNTIYF. The full variable domain, its missing parts supplied by reference TRBV28 and TRBJ1-3, is DVKVTQSSRYLVKRTGEKVFLECVQDMDHENMFWYRQDPGLGLRLIYFSYDVKMKEKGDIPEGYSVSREKKERFSLILESASTNQTSMYLCASSPGGFMAGNTIYFGEGSWLTVV.